The clone carrying this TCR beta chain appeared once. This entry is derived from a study of blood T cell repertoires in COVID-19. Using immunoSEQ multiplex PCR, the repertoire was profiled, and TCRdb retains in-frame clones only, with some absent. The sample has 130,000 or so clones, almost 85% seen once. The sequence was collected from a man in his fifties or sixties with acute or convalescent COVID-19. Sequenced input: peripheral blood.

CDR3 sequence reads: CASSLPELPVDTQYF. CDR3 nucleotide sequence: TGTGCCAGCAGCCTACCCGAGTTACCCGTCGATACGCAGTATTTT. The chain uses TRBV7-9 and TRBJ2-3; D is unclear. Germline loops: CDR1 SEHNR, CDR2 FQNEAQ (reference sequence). Deletions cut 5 bases from V and 6 bases from J, with 18 bases between. There are 15 residues in the CDR3. Full variable domain (missing parts from reference TRBV7-9 and TRBJ2-3): DTGVSQNPRHKITKRGQNVTFRCDPISEHNRLYWYRQTLGQGPEFLTYFQNEAQLEKSRLLSDRFSAERPKGSFSTLEIQRTEQGDSAMYLCASSLPELPVDTQYFGPGTRLTVL.